Shown below are 24 T cell receptor beta chains from a single sample sequenced in a study of post-analysis software for immune sequencing data. Findings of the study overall: Roughly five TRBV segments were more frequent in patients than controls; TRBV5-6, TRBV5-1 and TRBV20-1 belonged to this group.

Built from TCR beta cDNA, the libraries had unique molecular identifiers in them. One entry per CDR3 protein, called by TCRdb with MiXCR from the PCR reads. The table has more than 450,000 distinct CDR3 sequences, 30% to 40% seen once; the top ten hold around 6.1%. These receptors lack a known antigen. The sample comprised blood. All receptors derive from a girl under 18 with multiple sclerosis.

This clonotype showed up just a few times. The chain couples TRBV3-1 to TRBJ1-5; TRBD1 aligns across 7 bases. The germline V gene has CDR1 LGHDT and CDR2 YNNKEL (reference sequence). The CDR3 is made up of 14 amino acids. The J segment lost 7 bases and the V segment lost 1 base, leaving 4 bases of the junction unmatched. CDR3: CASSQGQGGQPQHF. The CDR3 bases are TGTGCCAGCAGCCAAGGACAGGGAGGCCAGCCCCAGCATTTT.

This clonotype was detected only a few times. The J gene is TRBJ1-6, the V gene TRBV5-1; 9 positions match TRBD1. This CDR3 contains 16 residues. CDR1 is SGHRS and CDR2 is YFSETQ in the germline V gene. V shed 4 bases and J 8 bases; nucleotides not matched to a gene: 10. In DNA form, the CDR3 reads TGCGCCAGCAGCCCCCAACAGGGGGCTGGGGATTCACCCCTCCACTTT. It encodes CASSPQQGAGDSPLHF.

The genes are TRBV6-4 and TRBJ2-4; 9 bases align to TRBD1. Germline assignment: CDR1 MRHNA and CDR2 SNTAGT. This CDR3 region has 13 residues. V dropped 5 bases and J dropped 11; count of bases not matched to a gene: 7. The CDR3 region is CASSPGQGGLQYF. The CDR3, as DNA: TGTGCCAGCAGTCCGGGACAGGGTGGCCTTCAGTACTTC.

In the case of this clonotype: A read error may be the cause here, since a much bigger clone is one base away. This chain connects TRBV14 to TRBJ2-3, with D hard to call. Germline values: CDR1 SGHDN, CDR2 FVKESK. The CDR3 has 13 residues. This CDR3 is CASSRFSTDPQYF. In DNA form, the CDR3 reads TGTGCCAGCAGTCGCTTTAGCACAGATCCGCAGTATTTT.

This clonotype was found a few times. This chain connects TRBV12-3 or TRBV12-4 to TRBJ2-5; 13 bases map to TRBD2. V lost 5 bases and J lost 9; bases outside the gene matches: 18. The CDR3 contains 18 residues. DNA of the CDR3: TGTGCCAGCAGTCCCCGACTAGCGGGGGGCCCCACCGCTGAGGCCCAGTACTTC. Its protein product is CASSPRLAGGPTAEAQYF.

The sample holds a few counts of this clonotype. The chain has TRBV4-1 and TRBJ1-2, with D uncertain. Trimming shortened V by 1 base and J by 8 bases, and 5 bases separated the two germline ends. The CDR3 has 11 amino acids. The germline V gene has CDR1 MGHRA and CDR2 YSYEKL. In DNA form, the CDR3 reads TGCGCCAGCAGCCAAGTTGAAGGCTACACCTTC. Translated, it gives CASSQVEGYTF.

In the case of this clonotype: One end of the junction fails to match germline, which may point to a read error. The rearrangement uses TRBV7-9 and TRBJ2-1; TRBD2 is a possible D gene (6 bases). This CDR3 is 16 amino acids long. CDR1 is SEHNR, CDR2 FQNEAQ, per germline (reference sequence). CDR3 sequence (DNA): TGTGCCAGCAGCCCCATGGGGGAGTGGGAGGAGGATGAGCAGTTTTTC. Translating gives CASSPMGEWEEDEQFF.

The V and J genes are TRBV6-5 and TRBJ2-1; D possibly corresponds to TRBD1 (5 bases). The V end was cut by 2 bases, the J end by 9 bases, with 11 bases between. The CDR3 consists of 13 residues. CDR1 is MNHEY and CDR2 is SVGAGI in the germline V gene. The CDR3 sequence: CASSYAMGLEQFF. The CDR3 coding sequence is TGTGCCAGCAGTTACGCAATGGGGCTTGAGCAGTTCTTC.

This clonotype was picked up a small number of times. The chain is built from TRBV7-2 and TRBJ2-1, with 9 bases matching TRBD2. Germline V CDR1 and CDR2: SGHTA, FQGNSA. This CDR3 is built from 17 residues. Unmatched junction bases numbered 7, after V lost 3 bases and J lost 1 base. The CDR3, as DNA: TGTGCCAGCAGCTTCCGTAGCGGGGGCCCTTCCTACAATGAGCAGTTCTTC. This gives the protein CASSFRSGGPSYNEQFF.

The gene calls are TRBV20-1 and TRBJ1-4; 8 bases are a match to TRBD1. CDR1 and CDR2 (germline): DFQATT, SNEGSKA (reference sequence). This CDR3 spans 14 amino acids. The V gene end was trimmed by 3 bases and the J gene end by 4 bases; junction bases not matched to a gene: 4. The chain's CDR3 is CSASRQGINEKLFF. CDR3 DNA sequence: TGCAGTGCTAGCAGACAGGGGATTAATGAAAAACTGTTTTTT.

This clonotype has just a few counts. The chain employs TRBV6-1 and TRBJ2-7; a possible D gene is TRBD1 (5 bases). Per germline, CDR1 MNHNS and CDR2 SASEGT. V gave up 8 bases and J gave up 1 base, with 15 bases separating them. CDR3 size: 14 residues. The DNA of the CDR3 is TGTGCCAGCCCAGGGCTAAGGGGATCCTACGAGCAGTACTTC. As protein: CASPGLRGSYEQYF.

In this sample, this clonotype turned up a few times. J is TRBJ2-7 and V is TRBV5-1; D unclear. This CDR3 has 13 amino acids. V lost 4 bases to trimming and J lost 2 bases, with 10 bases between them. From germline, CDR1 is SGHRS and CDR2 YFSETQ. CDR3 amino acids: CASSRASPYEQYF. For the CDR3, the DNA is TGCGCCAGCAGCCGCGCCAGCCCCTACGAGCAGTACTTC.

The V and J genes are TRBV19 and TRBJ2-1; 8 bases align to TRBD1. V shed 4 bases, J shed 0 bases, and the junction held 8 bases outside the gene matches. Germline-derived CDR1 and CDR2 are LNHDA and SQIVND (reference sequence). The CDR3 spans 17 residues. The CDR3 region is CASSKPSGGISYNEQFF. The CDR3 DNA reads TGTGCCAGTAGTAAGCCTTCAGGGGGCATCTCCTACAATGAGCAGTTCTTC.

This clonotype showed up just a few times. The chain couples TRBV4-1 to TRBJ2-7; the D gene is possibly TRBD2 (6 bases). Germline assignment: CDR1 MGHRA and CDR2 YSYEKL. There are 14 residues in the CDR3. With 4 bases removed from V and 3 bases from J, the gap between germline ends came to 13 bases. CDR3 DNA: TGCGCCAGCAGCCCTACCGACGGGGGCTACGAGCAGTACTTC. As protein: CASSPTDGGYEQYF.

The sample holds many counts of this clonotype. V usage is TRBV12-3 or TRBV12-4 and J usage is TRBJ2-5, with 11 bases lining up with TRBD2. The CDR3 sequence is 16 residues long. V was pared by 5 bases and J by 0 bases, with 5 bases of the junction left unmatched. CDR3 DNA sequence: TGTGCCAGCAGTGCGGGACTAGCGGTAAACCAAGAGACCCAGTACTTC. Its translation is CASSAGLAVNQETQYF.

The V call is TRBV6-2 or TRBV6-3, the J call TRBJ1-4; no clear D gene. The germline gives CDR1 MNHEY, CDR2 SVGEGT. V lost 8 bases to trimming and J lost 6 bases, with 10 bases between them. The CDR3 is 12 amino acids. In DNA form, the CDR3 reads TGTGCCAGCCATTCTCTGGATGAAAAACTGTTTTTT. Its protein product is CASHSLDEKLFF.

The genes are TRBV12-3 or TRBV12-4 and TRBJ1-5; D call uncertain. V was trimmed by 3 bases and J by 6 bases, leaving 6 bases between them. This CDR3 has 12 amino acids. CDR3 amino acids: CASSFEGQPQHF. The CDR3 nucleotides read TGTGCCAGCAGTTTTGAGGGTCAGCCCCAGCATTTT.

The V and J genes are TRBV7-2 and TRBJ1-1; no definite D call. The germline V gene encodes CDR1 SGHTA and CDR2 FQGNSA. The CDR3 sequence is 14 residues long. The V and J ends lost 5 bases and 1 base respectively, with 11 bases between them. CDR3 sequence (DNA): TGTGCCAGCAGCCCCCGGGCGGGGAACACTGAAGCTTTCTTT. Encoded protein: CASSPRAGNTEAFF.

The table lists this clonotype with a few counts. V is TRBV10-2 and J is TRBJ2-5; 10 positions agree with TRBD2. The germline V gene encodes CDR1 WSHSY and CDR2 SAAADI. The CDR3 spans 15 residues. Trimming at V came to 3 bases and at J to 2 bases, leaving 3 bases not matched to a gene. CDR3 residues: CASSDQLAGQETQYF. DNA for the CDR3: TGCGCCAGCAGTGACCAACTAGCGGGGCAAGAGACCCAGTACTTC.

The gene calls are TRBV25-1 and TRBJ2-2; no firm D call. The V and J ends lost 5 bases and 0 bases respectively, with 7 bases between them. This CDR3 region has 14 residues. Germline CDR1 MGHDK, CDR2 SYGVNS. DNA for the CDR3: TGTGCCAGCAGTCCCCAGTCGAACACCGGGGAGCTGTTTTTT. This codes for CASSPQSNTGELFF.

The chain recombines TRBV20-1 with TRBJ2-4, with D unclear. TRBJ2-5 matches the DNA end more closely, so the J call is doubtful. CDR3 length: 14 amino acids. Germline V CDR1 and CDR2: DFQATT, SNEGSKA (reference sequence). CDR3 nucleotide sequence: TGCAGTGCCAGACCCCCGACTCCGCCAGAGACCCAGTACTTC. Its translation: CSARPPTPPETQYF.

This rearrangement joins TRBV20-1 to TRBJ1-4; unclear D gene. V lost 1 base and J 8 bases, leaving 5 bases between the germline ends. The CDR3 extends over 11 amino acids. The germline V gene has CDR1 DFQATT and CDR2 SNEGSKA (reference sequence). CDR3 region: CSARVGEKLFF. CDR3 in DNA: TGCAGTGCTAGAGTTGGCGAAAAACTGTTTTTT.

This clonotype was seen only a few times. The chain carries TRBV20-1 and TRBJ2-6; the D gene could be TRBD1 or TRBD2 (5 bases each). Germline V gives CDR1 DFQATT, CDR2 SNEGSKA (reference sequence). The CDR3 consists of 16 residues. V was cut by 4 bases and J by 3 bases, with 16 bases left in between. CDR3 protein: CSATPGPPGGANVLTF. As DNA, the CDR3 is TGCAGTGCTACCCCGGGACCCCCGGGTGGGGCCAACGTCCTGACTTTC.

This chain links TRBV5-1 with TRBJ2-6, with D perhaps TRBD1 (5 bases). Germline assignment: CDR1 SGHRS and CDR2 YFSETQ. The CDR3 length is 21 residues. The V and J ends lost 4 bases and 4 bases respectively, with 30 bases between them. As DNA, the CDR3 is TGCGCCAGCAGCATGAGCCACGGGCGGAAGCTAAGGGGAACAGGGGCCAACGTCCTGACTTTC. Its translation is CASSMSHGRKLRGTGANVLTF.